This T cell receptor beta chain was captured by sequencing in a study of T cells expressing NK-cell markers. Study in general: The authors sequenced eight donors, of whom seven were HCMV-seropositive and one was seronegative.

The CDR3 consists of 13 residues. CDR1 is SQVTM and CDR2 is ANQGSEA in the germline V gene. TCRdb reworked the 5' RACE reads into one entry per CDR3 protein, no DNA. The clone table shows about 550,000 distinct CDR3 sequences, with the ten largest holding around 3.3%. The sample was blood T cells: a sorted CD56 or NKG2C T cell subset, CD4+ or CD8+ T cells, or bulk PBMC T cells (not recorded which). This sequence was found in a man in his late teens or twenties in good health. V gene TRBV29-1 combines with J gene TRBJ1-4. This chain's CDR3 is CSGRQGPNEKLFF.